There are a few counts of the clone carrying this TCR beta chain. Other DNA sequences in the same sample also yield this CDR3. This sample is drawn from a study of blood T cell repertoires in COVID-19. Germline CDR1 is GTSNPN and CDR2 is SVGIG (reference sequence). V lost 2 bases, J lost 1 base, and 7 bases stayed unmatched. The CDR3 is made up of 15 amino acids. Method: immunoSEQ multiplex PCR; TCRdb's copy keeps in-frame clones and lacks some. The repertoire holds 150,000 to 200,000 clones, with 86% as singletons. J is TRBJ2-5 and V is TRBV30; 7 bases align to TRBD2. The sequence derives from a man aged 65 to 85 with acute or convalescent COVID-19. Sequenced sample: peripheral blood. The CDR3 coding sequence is TGTGCCTGGAGTCGGCCCGGGACTACCCAAGAGACCCAGTACTTC. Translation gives CAWSRPGTTQETQYF.